These 3 T cell receptor beta chains were sequenced from one sample in a study of T cell repertoires in cytomegalovirus infection. Each CDR3 protein gets one entry after TCRdb re-called the reads with MiXCR. The sample comprises around 740,000 distinct CDR3 sequences, less than 40% of which are singletons, and 2.5% to 3.5% rests with the top ten. The sample consisted of PBMCs. The receptors derive from a human donor in good health (CMV status not recorded). Some clones in this sample may be carry-over from other donors' samples.

This chain connects TRBV7-2 to TRBJ1-2; D not resolved. The CDR3 loop spans 16 amino acids. Germline values: CDR1 SGHTA, CDR2 FQGNSA. Trimming pared 1 base from V and 6 bases from J, leaving 18 bases between. CDR3: CASSLGFGSLNNGYTF. The CDR3 bases are TGTGCCAGCAGCTTAGGGTTTGGTTCTTTGAACAATGGCTACACCTTC.

The chain is built from TRBV7-4 and TRBJ1-4; 7 bases are shared with TRBD1. V trimming: 1 base; J trimming: 8 bases; junction bases outside the gene matches: 7. The CDR3 length is 15 residues. Germline loops: CDR1 SGHVT, CDR2 SQSDAQ. CDR3 nucleotides: TGTGCCAGCAGCTTAGGGGCAGGGGGAGAGGAAAAACTGTTTTTT. Protein sequence: CASSLGAGGEEKLFF.

The chain couples TRBV12-3 or TRBV12-4 to TRBJ1-1, with D possibly matching TRBD1 (6 bases). The length of the CDR3 is 14 residues. V lost 6 bases and J lost 5, with 16 bases in between. The CDR3 spells CASRERTDWTEAFF. Written as DNA, the CDR3 is TGTGCCAGCAGAGAGAGGACAGACTGGACTGAAGCTTTCTTT.